This T cell receptor (beta chain) stems from a study of T-cell memory formation after mild COVID-19. The germline gives CDR1 ENHRY, CDR2 SYGVKD. V gave up 0 bases and J gave up 2 bases; unmatched junction bases: 3. This CDR3 contains 16 residues. TCRdb processed the 5' RACE reads anew with MiXCR; each CDR3 protein has one entry. The sample lists hundreds of thousands of distinct CDR3 sequences, approximately 15% seen once, with 22% in the top ten. Regarding this clonotype: Its antigen is undetermined.

Study-wide results and limits: Mainly in CM and EM were contracting CD4+ clones; CD8+ were in EMRA. Some SARS-CoV-2-responding clones were already detected in memory before infection. Among clones peaking at day 37 in the second wave, SARS-CoV-2 specificity remained unconfirmed.

The gene calls are TRBV10-3 and TRBJ2-5; 10 bases match TRBD2. This sequence was found in a young man who had mild COVID-19 (a few samples of this study predate the infection). Cell type and time point are not known. The sample was PBMCs or a T cell subset sorted from them (not recorded which). The CDR3 sequence is CAISESSGGTQETQYF. For the CDR3, the DNA is TGTGCCATCAGTGAGTCTAGCGGGGGGACTCAAGAGACCCAGTACTTC.